The clone carrying this TCR beta chain was counted at least ten times. Its matching antigen is unknown. These data belong to a study of T-cell reconstitution after alpha-beta-depleted transplantation in children. The CDR3 is made up of 13 amino acids. Germline-derived CDR1 and CDR2 are SQVTM and ANQGSEA. V was trimmed by 7 bases and J by 3 bases, leaving 14 bases between them. TCRbeta library preparation incorporated unique molecular identifiers. In TCRdb, the PCR reads were re-called with MiXCR into one record per CDR3 protein. The table includes about 290,000 distinct CDR3 sequences, roughly 8.2% detected once. The study's findings and limits: Counts and diversity of T cells one year after transplant came mostly from newly produced T cells. The study traced high day-60 TCRbeta diversity in some patients to surviving recipient T cells and thymic progenitors. Reportedly, roughly two months post-transplant, alpha-beta T cells arose from several hundred expanded graft clones.

The source was peripheral blood, collected 360 days after TCRalphabeta/CD19-depleted stem cell transplant. The chain joins TRBV29-1 to TRBJ2-3; the D gene is possibly TRBD2 (6 bases). This clonotype originated in a female patient aged 2-15 years who had a stem cell transplant for Fanconi anemia, so the T cells may come from the graft donor. CDR3 in amino acids: CSGSRRETDTQYF. Here the CDR3 DNA reads TGCAGCGGGAGTCGGCGGGAAACAGATACGCAGTATTTT.